This T cell receptor beta chain was sequenced in a study of blood T cell repertoires in COVID-19. Trimming left V 2 bases short and J 8 bases short, with 6 bases between. The germline V gene encodes CDR1 SEHNR and CDR2 FQNEAQ (reference sequence). The CDR3 has 11 residues. Original data processing: Amplifying reference gene primers gave estimates of nucleated cell counts. Clones were sequenced by immunoSEQ multiplex PCR, and TCRdb holds only the in-frame ones, with some missing. V, J and clone size are those of that table, while D and trimming were read from the DNA. The sample holds about 140,000 clones; just under 85% are singletons and the top ten take more than 5%.

This TCR was recovered from a woman aged 40-49 years who had recovered from COVID-19. The chain carries TRBV7-9 and TRBJ1-2; D gene unclear. Specimen: PBMCs or T cells enriched from blood (not recorded which). The CDR3 sequence: CASSLTEGYTF. CDR3 DNA sequence: TGTGCCAGCAGCTTAACAGAAGGCTACACCTTC.